This T cell receptor beta chain was identified in a study of blood T cell repertoires in COVID-19. Study-wide context: COVID-19 samples collected from the United States, Italy and Spain covered acute and convalescent phases. Nucleic acid was either cDNA or gDNA, and it came from T cells, B-cell-depleted T cells, or PBMCs.

Clones were read by immunoSEQ multiplex PCR, and TCRdb kept only the in-frame ones, dropping some. The profile shows around 150,000 clones, 85% of them singletons. Deletions cut 4 bases from V and 6 bases from J, with 13 bases between. Germline values: CDR1 KGHSH, CDR2 LQKENI. CDR3 length: 14 amino acids. The sequenced material came from peripheral blood. This clonotype originated in a human donor with acute or convalescent COVID-19. The donor label of this sample is uncertain. The chain is built from TRBV18 and TRBJ2-1; a possible D gene is TRBD2 (7 bases). CDR3 sequence: CASSLGLGGNEQFF. The CDR3 DNA is TGTGCCAGCTCACTCGGACTAGGGGGCAATGAGCAGTTCTTC. Drawing the rest from reference TRBV18 and TRBJ2-1, the complete variable domain is NAGVMQNPRHLVRRRGQEARLRCSPMKGHSHVYWYRQLPEEGLKFMVYLQKENIIDESGMPKERFSAEFPKEGPSILRIQQVVRGDSAAYFCASSLGLGGNEQFFGPGTRLTVL.